This T cell receptor (beta chain) was profiled in a study of regulatory T cells in long-lasting Graves disease. Whole-study findings and limits: Less diverse TCR repertoires were seen in persistent Graves' patients than in newly diagnosed ones.

The time point: persistent/refractory GD, antithyroid drugs over 5 years with positive TRAb. With RNA extracted from PBMCs as input, the TCR library was made. With iRepertoire HTBI primers and Arm-PCR of CDR3 regions, TCR beta libraries were built. MiXCR, run by TCRdb on the multiplex PCR reads, gives a single entry per CDR3 protein. The sample records about 470,000 distinct CDR3 sequences, 20% to 25% being singletons. Germline V gene sequence: CDR1 SGHDN, CDR2 FVKESK. J was trimmed by 2 bases and V by 1 base; bases with no gene match: 4. This CDR3 region has 15 residues. As concerns this clonotype: Its antigen is still unknown.

This TCR came from a female donor with Graves disease. The gene calls are TRBV14 and TRBJ1-2, with 7 positions matching TRBD1. Material: peripheral blood mononuclear cells (PBMCs), obtained when the disease was refractory, from a patient treated with antithyroid drugs. The CDR3 DNA is TGTGCCAGCAGCCAAGGTTTGGGACAGAACTATGGCTACACCTTC. Its translation is CASSQGLGQNYGYTF. Complete variable domain (other parts from reference TRBV14 and TRBJ1-2): EAGVTQFPSHSVIEKGQTVTLRCDPISGHDNLYWYRRVMGKEIKFLLHFVKESKQDESGMPNNRFLAERTGGTYSTLKVQPAELEDSGVYFCASSQGLGQNYGYTFGSGTRLTVV.